The sequence of this T cell receptor (beta chain) was determined in a study of T and B cells in COVID-19 patients. Study-wide background: Most recovered patients had mild to moderate COVID-19 treated as outpatients. Of around 21 active-infection patients, fewer than 19 carried comorbidities linked to unfavorable COVID-19 outcome.

Study conclusions and caveats: Highly clonal in active COVID-19, TRB repertoires exceeded healthy-donor diversity and richness at recovery. Early severe-case samples and blood from mildly ill patients during symptoms were in short supply.

The CDR3 covers 16 residues. The trim removed 0 bases at V and 2 bases at J, leaving 6 bases unmatched. Germline V CDR1 and CDR2: LNHNV, YYDKDF (reference sequence). TRB was amplified from about 260-540 ng of blood genomic DNA. By sample fraction, this clonotype is medium-sized (0.01 to 0.1%). Its matching antigen is unknown. BIOMED2 TRB-A/B primer pools were used in multiplex TRB PCR. TCRdb recomputed calls from the multiplex PCR reads with MiXCR, one row per CDR3 protein. Of 3,500 to 4,500 distinct CDR3 sequences in the sample, 22% were seen once. Sequenced: blood. This TCR was sampled from a human donor with active COVID-19. The chain couples TRBV15 to TRBJ2-7; TRBD1 aligns across 8 bases. CDR3 protein: CATSRDRGTGAYEQYF. DNA of the CDR3: TGTGCCACCAGCAGAGATCGGGGGACAGGAGCCTACGAGCAGTACTTC.